These T cell receptor beta chains were read from a single sample in a study of neurological immune-mediated disorders. One entry per CDR3 protein, called by TCRdb with MiXCR from the 5' RACE reads. This table has fewer than 35,000 distinct CDR3 sequences, approximately 4.5% appearing once. The sample consisted of PBMCs. Receptor source: a man between 18 and 35 years old in good health. Both conserved end residues are part of each CDR3. Fields, in order: V gene, D gene, clone size, J gene, CDR3 protein, CDR3 DNA. The D gene is left open where the match is weak. A row's size may be missing; if present it is once, few, many or a size class.

TRBV20-1,TRBD2,many,TRBJ2-3,CSASGGAPDTQYF,TGCAGTGCTAGCGGGGGGGCCCCAGATACGCAGTATTTT
TRBV5-1,-,many,TRBJ1-2,CASSLESGVFYGYTF,TGCGCCAGCAGCTTGGAGTCAGGGGTATTCTATGGCTACACCTTC
TRBV20-1,TRBD1,many,TRBJ2-5,CSARGGQGGNQETQYF,TGCAGTGCTAGAGGGGGACAGGGGGGTAACCAAGAGACCCAGTACTTC
TRBV12-3/TRBV12-4,-,many,TRBJ1-5,CASSSPGQPLSAPQHF,TGTGCCAGCAGCAGCCCCGGACAGCCCCTGAGTGCGCCCCAGCATTTT
TRBV20-1,-,many,TRBJ2-4,CSAQRGGSKNIQYF,TGCAGTGCTCAAAGGGGGGGGTCCAAAAACATTCAGTACTTC
TRBV7-2,-,many,TRBJ2-3,CASSRRGDTQYF,TGTGCCAGCTCCCGAAGGGGCGATACGCAGTATTTT
TRBV7-3,TRBD2,many,TRBJ2-3,CASSPNGLAGGDTQYF,TGTGCCAGCAGCCCCAACGGACTAGCGGGGGGAGATACGCAGTATTTT
TRBV7-2,-,many,TRBJ1-5,CASSPDIFNQPQHF,TGTGCCAGCAGCCCGGACATTTTCAATCAGCCCCAGCATTTT
TRBV9,-,-,TRBJ2-6,CASSARRGAPWANVLTF,TGTGCCAGCAGCGCTCGGAGGGGGGCGCCTTGGGCCAACGTCCTGACTTTC
TRBV7-9,-,many,TRBJ2-7,CASSLGTVAYEQYF,TGTGCCAGCAGCTTGGGCACGGTGGCCTACGAGCAGTACTTC
TRBV28,-,-,TRBJ1-1,CASSLIQTNTEAFF,TGTGCCAGCAGTTTGATACAAACTAACACTGAAGCTTTCTTT
TRBV12-3/TRBV12-4,-,many,TRBJ1-2,CASSLRQSYTF,TGTGCCAGCAGTTTACGGCAGAGCTACACCTTC
TRBV5-4,-,many,TRBJ2-2,CASSVRRLNTGELFF,TGTGCCAGCAGCGTCAGACGGTTAAACACCGGGGAGCTGTTTTTT
TRBV20-1,TRBD2,many,TRBJ2-1,CSASALAGGSREQFF,TGCAGTGCTAGTGCTTTAGCGGGGGGGTCCCGTGAGCAGTTCTTC
TRBV2,-,many,TRBJ2-1,CASSERFLYNEQFF,TGTGCCAGCAGTGAAAGGTTTCTCTACAATGAGCAGTTCTTC